These 19 T cell receptor beta chains were sequenced from one sample in a study of blood T cell repertoires in COVID-19. TCRdb's copy holds only in-frame clones and misses some; the assay was immunoSEQ multiplex PCR. Of 130,000 to 150,000 clones detected, around 89% appear once; the ten largest clones hold around 3.3%. The specimen sequenced was peripheral blood. The source of these receptors is a woman aged 55 to 70 with active COVID-19.

The chain has TRBV7-2 and TRBJ2-2, with D maybe TRBD2 (6 bases). Germline V gene lookup returns CDR1 SGHTA and CDR2 FQGNSA. V was trimmed by 0 bases and J by 7 bases, leaving 12 bases between them. The CDR3 has 15 residues. This CDR3 is CASSLASGSSGELFF. In DNA form, the CDR3 reads TGTGCCAGCAGCTTAGCTTCCGGGAGTAGCGGGGAGCTGTTTTTT.

V gene TRBV13 combines with J gene TRBJ1-2; the match to TRBD1 covers 8 bases. From germline, CDR1 is PRHDT and CDR2 FYEKMQ (reference sequence). This CDR3 spans 15 amino acids. Losses at the gene ends were 5 bases for V and 7 bases for J; bases not matched to a gene: 12. The CDR3 DNA sequence: TGTGCCAGCAGCGCCGCTTTCGGACAGGGCCCTGGCTACACCTTC. Translation: CASSAAFGQGPGYTF.

V and J are TRBV6-6 and TRBJ1-5; 7 nucleotides agree with TRBD1. The CDR3 has 12 residues. Unmatched junction bases numbered 4, after V lost 7 bases and J lost 7 bases. Germline V gene sequence: CDR1 MNHNY, CDR2 SVGAGI (reference sequence). DNA of the CDR3: TGTGCCAGCACGACAGGGCGGCAGCCCCAGCATTTT. Translated, it gives CASTTGRQPQHF.

The chain carries TRBV28 and TRBJ2-1, with a weak D call TRBD2 (5 bases). Trimming took 10 bases from V and 11 from J, leaving 27 bases between them. Germline CDR1 reads MDHEN; CDR2 reads SYDVKM. The CDR3 spans 15 residues. CDR3 DNA: TGTGCCAACCTCCCTTCTTGGACTCACCGAATGAAGCAGTTCTTC. This translates into CANLPSWTHRMKQFF.

This rearrangement joins TRBV11-1 to TRBJ1-2; D is undetermined. Trimming took 1 base from V and 14 from J, leaving 11 bases between them. Germline V gene sequence: CDR1 SGHAT, CDR2 FQDESV (reference sequence). The CDR3 has 11 amino acids. The CDR3 DNA sequence: TGTGCCAGCAGCTTAGACAGAGTACCGACCTTC. It yields the protein CASSLDRVPTF.

The DNA of the CDR3 is TGTGCCAGCATCCTGACAGGGGGGAATGAAAAACTGTTTTTT. Translating gives CASILTGGNEKLFF. The J gene is TRBJ1-4, the V gene TRBV7-9; 9 bases match TRBD1. The length of the CDR3 is 14 residues. V dropped 7 bases and J dropped 5; count of bases not matched to a gene: 5. Germline assignment: CDR1 SEHNR and CDR2 FQNEAQ (reference sequence).

The CDR3 DNA reads as TGTGCCAGCAGTGCCGCAGGAGAGGGCAATGAGCAGTTCTTC. Its protein product is CASSAAGEGNEQFF. This chain uses TRBV6-4 with TRBJ2-1; D is perhaps TRBD2 (5 bases). V was trimmed by 4 bases and J by 6 bases, leaving 13 bases between them. The CDR3 runs 14 residues. Germline V gene sequence: CDR1 MRHNA, CDR2 SNTAGT.

The V and J genes are TRBV5-1 and TRBJ1-2; 10 bases line up with TRBD1. Trimming cost V 2 bases and J 4 bases; bases outside gene matches: 8. Germline V gene data show CDR1 as SGHRS and CDR2 as YFSETQ. CDR3 length equals 16 residues. DNA of the CDR3: TGCGCCAGCAGCTTCGGACAGGGGGGTAGGTTCTATGGCTACACCTTC. This translates into CASSFGQGGRFYGYTF.

This chain uses TRBV5-1 with TRBJ2-7, with TRBD2 matching over 8 bases. Germline V CDR1 and CDR2: SGHRS, YFSETQ. The CDR3 extends over 14 amino acids. J lost 0 bases, V lost 9 bases, and 8 bases had no gene match. This CDR3 is CATKPSGSSYEQYF. CDR3 in DNA: TGCGCCACCAAGCCCAGCGGGAGCTCCTACGAGCAGTACTTC. Based on the CDR3 plus reference TRBV5-1 and TRBJ2-7, the full variable domain is KAGVTQTPRYLIKTRGQQVTLSCSPISGHRSVSWYQQTPGQGLQFLFEYFSETQRNKGNFPGRFSGRQFSNSRSEMNVSTLELGDSALYLCATKPSGSSYEQYFGPGTRLTVT.

This chain links TRBV21-1 with TRBJ2-7; TRBD2, the D gene given by the table, was not confirmed from the DNA. TRBV21-1 counts as a pseudogene. This CDR3 contains 16 residues. CDR3 in DNA: TGTGCCAGCAGCAAACCGGGGTGGGGGGTGAGGTACGAGCAGTACTTC. It yields the protein CASSKPGWGVRYEQYF.

The V and J genes are TRBV4-2 and TRBJ1-2; 8 positions match TRBD1. The junction had 3 bases not matched to a gene; V was cut back by 4 bases and J by 5 bases. The CDR3 is made up of 13 amino acids. Looked up from germline, CDR1 is LGHNA and CDR2 is YNFKEQ. This chain's CDR3 is CASSRGQGYGYTF. The CDR3 bases are TGTGCCAGCAGCCGAGGACAGGGATATGGCTACACCTTC.

The rearrangement uses TRBV4-2 and TRBJ1-6; D unresolved. The V and J ends lost 1 base and 10 bases respectively, with 17 bases between them. The CDR3 runs 16 residues. Germline V CDR1 and CDR2: LGHNA, YNFKEQ. In DNA form, the CDR3 reads TGTGCCAGCAGCCAAGTAGCCCGGGGAAAGCGCTCACCCCTCCACTTT. Translating it yields CASSQVARGKRSPLHF.

The chain employs TRBV6-5 and TRBJ1-1; TRBD1 matches 9 bases. In germline, CDR1 is MNHEY, CDR2 SVGAGI. This CDR3 region has 12 residues. V shed 9 bases, J shed 4 bases, and the junction held 3 bases outside the gene matches. The CDR3 DNA reads as TGTGCCAGTCAGACAGGGGGCACTGAAGCTTTCTTT. Its translation: CASQTGGTEAFF.

The CDR3 nucleotides read TGTGCCAGCAGTTACTCTGTGCCTAGCGGGAGGGCCAGGTCAGATACGCAGTATTTT. Translation: CASSYSVPSGRARSDTQYF. This chain connects TRBV6-2 or TRBV6-3 to TRBJ2-3; 12 bases fit TRBD2. The ends lost 0 bases at V and 4 bases at J; junction bases unmatched: 11. The germline V gene has CDR1 MNHEY and CDR2 SVGEGT. The CDR3 runs 19 residues.

The CDR3: CASSLMTGGLAEAFF. The CDR3 DNA reads as TGTGCCAGCAGCTTAATGACAGGGGGATTGGCTGAAGCTTTCTTT. The chain uses TRBV7-3 and TRBJ1-1, with TRBD1 matching over 9 bases. Germline values: CDR1 SGHTA, CDR2 FQGTGA. V gave up 1 base and J gave up 6 bases; unmatched junction bases: 6. This CDR3 region has 15 residues.

V and J are TRBV7-9 and TRBJ2-5, with 11 bases matching TRBD2. V lost 8 bases and J lost 2; bases outside the gene matches: 16. The CDR3 sequence is 18 residues long. Germline V gene data show CDR1 as SEHNR and CDR2 as FQNEAQ (reference sequence). CDR3 in DNA: TGTGCCAGCTCCGACCGACTAGCGGGATGGAGAGGACAAGAGACCCAGTACTTC. Its protein product is CASSDRLAGWRGQETQYF.

The gene calls are TRBV5-5 and TRBJ1-4; 8 bases map to TRBD1. From germline, CDR1 is SGHKS and CDR2 YYEKEE (reference sequence). CDR3 length: 11 amino acids. The V segment lost 4 bases and the J segment 16 bases; nucleotides outside the gene matches: 6. The CDR3 DNA is TGTGCCAGCAGCCTCGGACAGGGCTGGTTTTTT. It translates to CASSLGQGWFF.

The chain has TRBV28 and TRBJ2-3; 10 bases align to TRBD2. The CDR3 runs 16 residues. Germline CDR1 MDHEN, CDR2 SYDVKM. V shed 3 bases, J shed 6 bases, and the junction held 9 bases outside the gene matches. CDR3 amino acids: CASSLRSGRAVDTQYF. The CDR3 DNA follows: TGTGCCAGCAGTTTGAGGAGCGGGAGGGCCGTCGATACGCAGTATTTT.

The chain couples TRBV7-6 to TRBJ2-3, with TRBD2 matching over 12 bases. The germline CDR1 and CDR2 sequences are SGHVS and FNYEAQ. V lost 4 bases, J lost 0 bases, and 5 bases stayed unmatched. The CDR3 length is 17 residues. Written as DNA, the CDR3 is TGTGCCAGCAGCTCACTAGCGGGAGGCGGAAGCACAGATACGCAGTATTTT. Translating gives CASSSLAGGGSTDTQYF. Looking up the rest from reference TRBV7-6 and TRBJ2-3 gives the full variable domain: GAGVSQSPRYKVTKRGQDVALRCDPISGHVSLYWYRQALGQGPEFLTYFNYEAQQDKSGLPNDRFSAERPEGSISTLTIQRTEQRDSAMYRCASSSLAGGGSTDTQYFGPGTRLTVL.